These 26 T cell receptor beta chains share one sample of origin, sequenced in a study of radiation and T cells in renal cell carcinoma. Time point defined: blood 4 weeks post-SBRT, at nephrectomy. The treatment: 15 Gy SBRT to primary tumor, nephrectomy 4 weeks later. Method: immunoSEQ multiplex PCR; TCRdb's copy keeps in-frame clones and lacks some. The sample shows 120,000 to 150,000 clones, about 88% of them seen only once. The sample in question was blood, obtained from a patient whose treatment included radiotherapy and nephrectomy. The receptors were sampled from a woman between 50 and 59 years old with renal cell carcinoma.

The CDR3 loop is CASSLAVPPYGAFF. The CDR3 DNA follows: TGTGCCAGCAGCTTAGCTGTCCCTCCCTATGGTGCTTTCTTT. The chain employs TRBV7-9 and TRBJ1-1, with no clear D. Trimming stripped 0 bases from V and 11 bases from J, with 16 bases between. This CDR3 is 14 amino acids long. Germline loops: CDR1 SEHNR, CDR2 FQNEAQ (reference sequence).

CDR3 DNA sequence: TGTGCCAGTAGTCTAAGCGGGAGTGCTGTGTACGAGCAGTACTTC. The encoded protein is CASSLSGSAVYEQYF. V is TRBV19 and J is TRBJ2-7, with 8 positions matching TRBD2. The length of the CDR3 is 15 residues. Germline values: CDR1 LNHDA, CDR2 SQIVND (reference sequence). V lost 5 bases and J lost 4; bases outside the gene matches: 10.

This chain joins TRBV4-3 and TRBJ1-6, with 8 bases fitting TRBD1. The germline CDR1 and CDR2 sequences are LGHNA and YSLEER. CDR3 length: 15 residues. Trimming at V came to 4 bases and at J to 8 bases, leaving 7 bases not matched to a gene. The CDR3 protein is CASSLRATGDSPLHF. The CDR3 DNA reads as TGCGCCAGCAGCCTCCGTGCGACAGGGGATTCACCCCTCCACTTT.

The gene calls are TRBV10-1 and TRBJ1-5; D call uncertain. The V gene's germline CDR1 is WNHNN and CDR2 SYGVQD (reference sequence). This CDR3 comprises 13 residues. The ends were cut back, 0 bases at V and 7 bases at J, with 7 bases in the middle. The CDR3 bases are TGCGCCAGCAGTGAGTCGTCCGAACAGCCCCAGCATTTT. This encodes CASSESSEQPQHF.

The V call is TRBV7-2, the J call TRBJ1-2; 9 nucleotides match TRBD1. From germline, CDR1 is SGHTA and CDR2 FQGNSA. The V segment lost 7 bases and the J segment 6 bases; nucleotides outside the gene matches: 3. The CDR3 contains 12 residues. CDR3 amino acids: CASTRTGDGYTF. DNA of the CDR3: TGTGCCAGCACCCGGACAGGGGATGGCTACACCTTC. Filled out from reference TRBV7-2 and TRBJ1-2, the complete variable domain reads GAGVSQSPSNKVTEKGKDVELRCDPISGHTALYWYRQSLGQGLEFLIYFQGNSAPDKSGLPSDRFSAERTGGSVSTLTIQRTQQEDSAVYLCASTRTGDGYTFGSGTRLTVV.

The J gene is TRBJ1-4, the V gene TRBV28, with D perhaps TRBD1 (5 bases). CDR1 is MDHEN, CDR2 SYDVKM, per germline. Trimming took 7 bases from V and 3 from J, leaving 9 bases between them. The CDR3 is 13 amino acids. The CDR3 loop reads CASKGRANEKLFF. CDR3 bases: TGTGCCAGCAAGGGCAGGGCTAATGAAAAACTGTTTTTT.

This clone was seen just once. The rearrangement joins TRBV5-6 to TRBJ2-7; D gene ambiguous. V lost 0 bases, J lost 0 bases, and 7 bases lay in between. Germline-derived CDR1 and CDR2 are SGHDT and YYEEEE. The length of the CDR3 is 14 residues. CDR3: CASSLVSSSYEQYF. In DNA form, the CDR3 reads TGTGCCAGCAGCTTGGTGTCAAGCTCCTACGAGCAGTACTTC. Drawing the rest from reference TRBV5-6 and TRBJ2-7, the complete variable domain is DAGVTQSPTHLIKTRGQQVTLRCSPKSGHDTVSWYQQALGQGPQFIFQYYEEEERQRGNFPDRFSGHQFPNYSSELNVNALLLGDSALYLCASSLVSSSYEQYFGPGTRLTVT.

On this clone: A much larger clone lies a single base off, so this may be a read error. This chain's CDR3 is CASTLGQGAPYEQYF. The CDR3 region has the DNA TGTGCCAGCACCCTAGGACAGGGGGCACCCTACGAGCAGTACTTC. The chain recombines TRBV9 with TRBJ2-7; 11 nucleotides match TRBD1. CDR3 length: 15 residues. The germline V gene has CDR1 SGDLS and CDR2 YYNGEE. V was clipped by 6 bases and J by 2 bases; unmatched bases: 7. The whole variable domain, remainder taken from reference TRBV9 and TRBJ2-7, is DSGVTQTPKHLITATGQRVTLRCSPRSGDLSVYWYQQSLDQGLQFLIQYYNGEERAKGNILERFSAQQFPDLHSELNLSSLELGDSALYFCASTLGQGAPYEQYFGPGTRLTVT.

The chain links TRBV7-2 to TRBJ1-4; unclear D gene. Trimming shortened V by 4 bases and J by 5 bases, and 14 bases separated the two germline ends. The CDR3 has 15 amino acids. Looked up from germline, CDR1 is SGHTA and CDR2 is FQGNSA. Here the CDR3 DNA reads TGTGCCAGCAGCTCTCAAGAAGACGTGAATGAAAAACTGTTTTTT. Amino acid sequence: CASSSQEDVNEKLFF.

This clone was detected once. The rearrangement joins TRBV9 to TRBJ2-7, with 7 bases matching TRBD2. Losses at the gene ends were 0 bases for V and 4 bases for J; bases not matched to a gene: 7. Germline CDR1 SGDLS, CDR2 YYNGEE. The CDR3 length is 15 residues. The CDR3 region is CASSVGSSGTYEQYF. As DNA, the CDR3 is TGTGCCAGCAGCGTAGGTTCCAGCGGGACTTACGAGCAGTACTTC.

The V call is TRBV4-3, the J call TRBJ1-3; D gene unclear. Deletions cut 0 bases from V and 6 bases from J, with 6 bases between. This CDR3 is 13 amino acids long. The V gene's germline CDR1 is LGHNA and CDR2 YSLEER. CDR3 protein: CASSQDVTNTIYF. The CDR3 coding sequence is TGCGCCAGCAGCCAAGACGTTACAAACACCATATATTTT.

The V gene is TRBV25-1, the J gene TRBJ2-7, with D possibly being TRBD1 or TRBD2 (5 bases each). Germline CDR1 reads MGHDK; CDR2 reads SYGVNS. V was pared by 6 bases and J by 2 bases, with 17 bases between. This CDR3 is 15 amino acids long. CDR3 DNA sequence: TGTGCCAGCAGCTCTATCCGGGACGGGACCTACGAGCAGTACTTC. Amino acid sequence: CASSSIRDGTYEQYF.

The chain links TRBV2 to TRBJ2-7; D unresolved. Trimming took 5 bases from V and 3 from J, leaving 8 bases between them. Germline values: CDR1 SNHLY, CDR2 FYNNEI. CDR3 size: 12 residues. The CDR3, as DNA: TGTGCCAGCAGTATGGCTAGCTACGAGCAGTACTTC. Amino acids: CASSMASYEQYF.

This chain joins TRBV6-4 and TRBJ2-5; 8 bases map to TRBD1. Germline V gives CDR1 MRHNA, CDR2 SNTAGT. J was trimmed by 4 bases and V by 4 bases; bases with no gene match: 11. The CDR3 runs to 16 residues. In DNA, the CDR3 is TGTGCCAGCAGTGGTTTTTCAGGGGGCTTACGAGAGACCCAGTACTTC. Translating gives CASSGFSGGLRETQYF.

As to this clone: An end of the junction differs from the germline gene, which may be a read error. The chain is built from TRBV18 and TRBJ1-1; no definite D call. The germline V gene has CDR1 KGHSH and CDR2 LQKENI. The CDR3 length is 14 residues. The CDR3 loop is CASSPLAGNAEAFF. As DNA, the CDR3 is TGTGCCAGCTCACCGCTCGCCGGGAACGCTGAAGCTTTCTTT.

This rearrangement joins TRBV5-4 to TRBJ2-7; 10 positions agree with TRBD1. CDR3 length: 15 residues. V was clipped by 4 bases and J by 4 bases; unmatched bases: 8. The V gene's germline CDR1 is SGHNT and CDR2 YYREEE (reference sequence). The CDR3 here is CASSRDGTGVYEQYF. Here the CDR3 DNA reads TGTGCCAGCAGCCGCGACGGGACAGGGGTGTACGAGCAGTACTTC.

This clone was seen just once. For the CDR3, the DNA is TGTGCCAGCAGCCCAGCGGAGGAGCAGTTCTTC. It is translated as CASSPAEEQFF. This chain joins TRBV7-2 and TRBJ2-1; D possibly corresponds to TRBD2 (5 bases). This CDR3 is built from 11 residues. V was shortened by 5 bases and J by 10 bases, with 9 bases between the two germline ends. CDR1 is SGHTA, CDR2 FQGNSA, per germline. The variable domain in full, completed from reference TRBV7-2 and TRBJ2-1, reads GAGVSQSPSNKVTEKGKDVELRCDPISGHTALYWYRQSLGQGLEFLIYFQGNSAPDKSGLPSDRFSAERTGGSVSTLTIQRTQQEDSAVYLCASSPAEEQFFGPGTRLTVL.

The chain couples TRBV5-4 to TRBJ2-7; D unresolved. There are 12 residues in the CDR3. The germline gives CDR1 SGHNT, CDR2 YYREEE (reference sequence). V was pared by 4 bases and J by 4 bases, with 9 bases between. The CDR3 sequence is CASSVPGYEQYF. CDR3 nucleotide sequence: TGTGCCAGCAGCGTCCCCGGGTACGAGCAGTACTTC. Full variable domain (remainder filled in from reference TRBV5-4 and TRBJ2-7): ETGVTQSPTHLIKTRGQQVTLRCSSQSGHNTVSWYQQALGQGPQFIFQYYREEENGRGNFPPRFSGLQFPNYSSELNVNALELDDSALYLCASSVPGYEQYFGPGTRLTVT.

J is TRBJ2-5 and V is TRBV5-4; either TRBD1 or TRBD2 may supply D (6 bases each). Germline V lookup: CDR1 SGHNT, CDR2 YYREEE (reference sequence). The CDR3 totals 15 residues. V was shortened by 0 bases and J by 4 bases, with 13 bases between the two germline ends. DNA for the CDR3: TGTGCCAGCAGCTTGGCGGGAGTAGGGGGAGAGACCCAGTACTTC. It translates to CASSLAGVGGETQYF.

This chain joins TRBV7-7 and TRBJ1-3, with 9 bases identical to TRBD1. The CDR3 has 14 amino acids. CDR1 is SSHAT, CDR2 FNYEAQ, per germline (reference sequence). The J segment lost 8 bases and the V segment lost 11 bases, leaving 13 bases of the junction unmatched. Here the CDR3 reads CASRGGQGDDTIYF. As DNA, the CDR3 is TGTGCCTCCCGGGGGGGACAGGGTGATGACACCATATATTTT.

The chain joins TRBV9 to TRBJ2-1; 9 bases map to TRBD2. CDR1 and CDR2 (germline): SGDLS, YYNGEE. The J segment lost 3 bases and the V segment lost 2 bases, leaving 0 bases of the junction unmatched. The CDR3 is made up of 14 amino acids. The CDR3, as DNA: TGTGCCAGCAGCGTTAGCGGGAGCTACAATGAGCAGTTCTTC. Protein: CASSVSGSYNEQFF. Looking up the rest from reference TRBV9 and TRBJ2-1 gives the full variable domain: DSGVTQTPKHLITATGQRVTLRCSPRSGDLSVYWYQQSLDQGLQFLIQYYNGEERAKGNILERFSAQQFPDLHSELNLSSLELGDSALYFCASSVSGSYNEQFFGPGTRLTVL.

The rearrangement links TRBV5-6 to TRBJ1-5; D may be TRBD1 (5 bases). V was cut by 0 bases and J by 4 bases, with 20 bases left in between. Germline CDR1 reads SGHDT; CDR2 reads YYEEEE. The CDR3 spans 18 residues. CDR3 bases: TGTGCCAGCAGCTTGGGGGCGATGGATGCAGGGATTAATCAGCCCCAGCATTTT. Its translation is CASSLGAMDAGINQPQHF.

This chain joins TRBV19 and TRBJ1-1, with D possibly matching TRBD1 (5 bases). The germline CDR1 and CDR2 sequences are LNHDA and SQIVND (reference sequence). V lost 6 bases and J lost 5, with 13 bases in between. The CDR3 consists of 13 residues. In nucleotides, the CDR3 is TGTGCCAGTAGACAACGCGGGGGAACTGAAGCTTTCTTT. Residues: CASRQRGGTEAFF.

The chain is built from TRBV7-2 and TRBJ2-1, with TRBD2 identical over 8 bases. The length of the CDR3 is 16 residues. V lost 7 bases to trimming and J lost 6 bases; unmatched junction nucleotides: 14. Germline V gene sequence: CDR1 SGHTA, CDR2 FQGNSA. The CDR3 loop is CASTSVGSGNPNEQFF. The CDR3 DNA follows: TGTGCCAGCACCAGTGTGGGTAGCGGGAACCCCAATGAGCAGTTCTTC.

The chain has TRBV2 and TRBJ2-5; no firm D call. Trimming shortened V by 8 bases and J by 1 base, and 11 bases separated the two germline ends. CDR3 length: 13 amino acids. Per the germline V gene, CDR1 is SNHLY and CDR2 is FYNNEI. The CDR3, as DNA: TGTGCCAGCCAACGGAGTCCCCAAGAGACCCAGTACTTC. Translating it yields CASQRSPQETQYF. The variable domain in full, completed from reference TRBV2 and TRBJ2-5, reads EPEVTQTPSHQVTQMGQEVILRCVPISNHLYFYWYRQILGQKVEFLVSFYNNEISEKSEIFDDQFSVERPDGSNFTLKIRSTKLEDSAMYFCASQRSPQETQYFGPGTRLLVL.

The rearrangement joins TRBV6-1 to TRBJ2-3; unclear D gene. V lost 2 bases, J lost 0 bases, and 9 bases lay in between. Per germline, CDR1 MNHNS and CDR2 SASEGT. The CDR3 runs to 15 residues. In DNA, the CDR3 is TGTGCCAGCAGTGAATTGCACAGTAGCACAGATACGCAGTATTTT. Amino acid sequence: CASSELHSSTDTQYF.